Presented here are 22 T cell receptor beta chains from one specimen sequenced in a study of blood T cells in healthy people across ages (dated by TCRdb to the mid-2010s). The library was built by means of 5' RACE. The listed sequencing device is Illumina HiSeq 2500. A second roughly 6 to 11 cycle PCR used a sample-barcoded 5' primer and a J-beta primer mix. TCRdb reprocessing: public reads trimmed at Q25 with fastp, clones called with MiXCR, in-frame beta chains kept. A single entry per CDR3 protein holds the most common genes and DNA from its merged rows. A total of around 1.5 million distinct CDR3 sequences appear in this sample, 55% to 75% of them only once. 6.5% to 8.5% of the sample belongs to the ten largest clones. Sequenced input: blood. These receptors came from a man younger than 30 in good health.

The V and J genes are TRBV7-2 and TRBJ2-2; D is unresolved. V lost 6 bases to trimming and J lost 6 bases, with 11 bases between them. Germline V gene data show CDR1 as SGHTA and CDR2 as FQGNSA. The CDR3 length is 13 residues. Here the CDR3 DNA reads TGTGCCAGCAGTCCTATTGGGGCCGGGGAGCTGTTTTTT. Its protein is CASSPIGAGELFF.

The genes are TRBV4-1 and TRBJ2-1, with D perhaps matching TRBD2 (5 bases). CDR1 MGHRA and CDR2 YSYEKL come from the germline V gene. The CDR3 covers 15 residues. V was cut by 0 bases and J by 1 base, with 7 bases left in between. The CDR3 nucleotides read TGCGCCAGCAGCCAAGACGGGGTATCCTACAATGAGCAGTTCTTC. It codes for CASSQDGVSYNEQFF.

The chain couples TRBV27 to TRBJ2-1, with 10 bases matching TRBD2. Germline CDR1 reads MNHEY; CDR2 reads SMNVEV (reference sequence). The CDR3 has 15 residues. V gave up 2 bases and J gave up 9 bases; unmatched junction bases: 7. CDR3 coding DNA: TGTGCCAGCAGTTTAGAGGCTAGCGGGAGAGGTGAGCAGTTCTTC. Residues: CASSLEASGRGEQFF.

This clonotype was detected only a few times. CDR3 coding DNA: TGTGCCAGCAGTTTATTTCCCCCCAGGGGGCAAGATGAAAAACTGTTTTTT. It translates to CASSLFPPRGQDEKLFF. J is TRBJ1-4 and V is TRBV12-3 or TRBV12-4; TRBD1 matches at 8 bases. The CDR3 consists of 17 residues. V lost 2 bases to trimming and J lost 6 bases; unmatched junction nucleotides: 11.

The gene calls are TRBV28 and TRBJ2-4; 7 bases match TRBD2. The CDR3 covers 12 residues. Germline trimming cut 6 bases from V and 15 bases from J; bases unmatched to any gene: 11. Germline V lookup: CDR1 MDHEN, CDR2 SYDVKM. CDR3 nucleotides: TGTGCCAGCAGCCCCAAAAATTCGGGGGGGTACTTC. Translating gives CASSPKNSGGYF.

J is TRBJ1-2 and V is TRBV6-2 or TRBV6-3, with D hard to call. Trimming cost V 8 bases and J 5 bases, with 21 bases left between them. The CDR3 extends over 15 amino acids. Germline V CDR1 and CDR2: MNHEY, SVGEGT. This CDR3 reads CASSLPGSDPYGYTF. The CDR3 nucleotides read TGTGCCAGCTCCCTTCCGGGATCCGACCCATATGGCTACACCTTC.

The CDR3 spells CASYPRDWDSPLHF. CDR3 nucleotides: TGTGCCAGCTACCCAAGAGATTGGGATTCACCCCTCCACTTT. The gene calls are TRBV28 and TRBJ1-6; no definite D call. CDR1 is MDHEN, CDR2 SYDVKM, per germline. Trimming cost V 8 bases and J 8 bases, with 16 bases left between them. The CDR3 is 14 amino acids. Supplemented by reference TRBV28 and TRBJ1-6, the full variable domain reads DVKVTQSSRYLVKRTGEKVFLECVQDMDHENMFWYRQDPGLGLRLIYFSYDVKMKEKGDIPEGYSVSREKKERFSLILESASTNQTSMYLCASYPRDWDSPLHFGNGTRLTVT.

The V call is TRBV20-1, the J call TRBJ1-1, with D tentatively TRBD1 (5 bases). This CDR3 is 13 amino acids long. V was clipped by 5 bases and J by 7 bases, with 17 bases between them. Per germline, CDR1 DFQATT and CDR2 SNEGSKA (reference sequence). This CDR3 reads CSAVQSDSLEAFF. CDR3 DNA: TGCAGTGCTGTACAATCCGACAGTCTTGAAGCTTTCTTT.

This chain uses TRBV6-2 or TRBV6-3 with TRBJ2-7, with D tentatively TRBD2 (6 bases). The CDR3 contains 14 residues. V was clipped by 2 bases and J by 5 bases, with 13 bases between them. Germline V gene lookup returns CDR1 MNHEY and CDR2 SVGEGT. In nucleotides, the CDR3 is TGTGCCAGCAGTTACAGTCGGGAGTATGACGAGCAGTACTTC. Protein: CASSYSREYDEQYF.

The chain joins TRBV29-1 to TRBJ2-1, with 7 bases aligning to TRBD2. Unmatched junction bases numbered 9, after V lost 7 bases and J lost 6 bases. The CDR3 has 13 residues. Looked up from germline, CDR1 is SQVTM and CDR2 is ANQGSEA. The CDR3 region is CSALAETVNEQFF. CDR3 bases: TGCAGCGCCCTAGCGGAGACCGTCAATGAGCAGTTCTTC.

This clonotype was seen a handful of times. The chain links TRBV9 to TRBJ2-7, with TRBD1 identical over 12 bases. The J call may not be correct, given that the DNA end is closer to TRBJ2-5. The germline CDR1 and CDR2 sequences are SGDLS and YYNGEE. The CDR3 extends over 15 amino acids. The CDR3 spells CASSTGTGGFETQYF. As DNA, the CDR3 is TGTGCCAGCAGCACTGGGACAGGGGGCTTCGAGACCCAGTACTTC.

The CDR3 loop reads CASTPWQSSYNEQFF. The CDR3 DNA reads as TGTGCCAGCACCCCGTGGCAGAGCTCCTACAATGAGCAGTTCTTC. The V and J genes are TRBV12-3 or TRBV12-4 and TRBJ2-1; D gene uncertain. V was cut by 7 bases and J by 0 bases, with 13 bases left in between. The CDR3 length is 15 residues.

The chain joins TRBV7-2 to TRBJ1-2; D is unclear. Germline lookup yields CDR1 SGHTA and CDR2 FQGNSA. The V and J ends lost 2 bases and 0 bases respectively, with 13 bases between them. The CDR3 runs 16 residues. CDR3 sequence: CASSLRVGGTNYGYTF. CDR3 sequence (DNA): TGTGCCAGCAGCTTAAGAGTTGGAGGCACTAACTATGGCTACACCTTC.

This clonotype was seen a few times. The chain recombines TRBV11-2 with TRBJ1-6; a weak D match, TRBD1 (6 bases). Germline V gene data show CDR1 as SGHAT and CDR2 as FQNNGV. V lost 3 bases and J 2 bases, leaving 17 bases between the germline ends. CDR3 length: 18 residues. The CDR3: CASSFQGPTTTYNSPLHF. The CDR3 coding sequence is TGTGCCAGCAGCTTCCAGGGGCCGACGACAACCTATAATTCACCCCTCCACTTT. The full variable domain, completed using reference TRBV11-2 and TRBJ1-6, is EAGVAQSPRYKIIEKRQSVAFWCNPISGHATLYWYQQILGQGPKLLIQFQNNGVVDDSQLPKDRFSAERLKGVDSTLKIQPAKLEDSAVYLCASSFQGPTTTYNSPLHFGNGTRLTVT.

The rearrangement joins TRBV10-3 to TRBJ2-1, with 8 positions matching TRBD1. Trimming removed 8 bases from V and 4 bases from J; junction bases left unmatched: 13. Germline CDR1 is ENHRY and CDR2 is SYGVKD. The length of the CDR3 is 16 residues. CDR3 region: CAIRSWGQGAYNEQFF. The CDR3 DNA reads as TGTGCCATCCGAAGTTGGGGGCAGGGGGCATACAATGAGCAGTTCTTC.

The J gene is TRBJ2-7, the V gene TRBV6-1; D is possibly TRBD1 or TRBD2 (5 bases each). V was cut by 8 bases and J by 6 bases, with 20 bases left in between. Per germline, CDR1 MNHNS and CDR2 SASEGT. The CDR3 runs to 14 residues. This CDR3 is CASVTGATKGEQYF. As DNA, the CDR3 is TGTGCCAGCGTAACCGGGGCGACAAAAGGCGAGCAGTACTTC.

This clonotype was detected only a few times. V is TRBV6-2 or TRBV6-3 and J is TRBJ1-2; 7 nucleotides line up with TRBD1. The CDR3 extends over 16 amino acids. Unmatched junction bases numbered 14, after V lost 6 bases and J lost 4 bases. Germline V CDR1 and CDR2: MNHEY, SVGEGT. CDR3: CASRISGTAWTYGYTF. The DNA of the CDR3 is TGTGCCAGCAGGATTAGCGGGACAGCCTGGACCTATGGCTACACCTTC.

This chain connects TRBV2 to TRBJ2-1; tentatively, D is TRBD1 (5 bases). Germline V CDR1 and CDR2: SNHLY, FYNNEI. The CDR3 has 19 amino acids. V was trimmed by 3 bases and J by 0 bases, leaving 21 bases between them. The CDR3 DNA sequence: TGTGCCAGCAGTGAGGTCCCAGGGTCGCGATCTAGCTCCTACAATGAGCAGTTCTTC. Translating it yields CASSEVPGSRSSSYNEQFF.

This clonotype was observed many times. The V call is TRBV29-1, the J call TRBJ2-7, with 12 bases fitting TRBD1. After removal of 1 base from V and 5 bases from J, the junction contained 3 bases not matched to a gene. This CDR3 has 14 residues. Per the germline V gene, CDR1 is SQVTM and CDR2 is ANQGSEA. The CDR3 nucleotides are TGCAGCGTTGAAGGGGACAGGGGGCTTGACGAGCAGTACTTC. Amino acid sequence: CSVEGDRGLDEQYF.

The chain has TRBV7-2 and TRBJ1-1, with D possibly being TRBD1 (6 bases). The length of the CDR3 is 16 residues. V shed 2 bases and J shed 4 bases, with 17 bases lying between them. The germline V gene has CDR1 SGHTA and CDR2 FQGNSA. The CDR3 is CASSLSRGLGATEAFF. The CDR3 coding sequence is TGTGCCAGCAGCTTATCACGGGGGCTGGGGGCCACTGAAGCTTTCTTT.

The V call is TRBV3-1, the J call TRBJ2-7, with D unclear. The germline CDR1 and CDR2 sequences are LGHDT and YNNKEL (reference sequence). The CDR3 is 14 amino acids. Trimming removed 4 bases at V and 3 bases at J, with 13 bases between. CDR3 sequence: CASSPSRWRYEQYF. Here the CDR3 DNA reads TGTGCCAGCAGCCCCAGCCGATGGCGCTACGAGCAGTACTTC.

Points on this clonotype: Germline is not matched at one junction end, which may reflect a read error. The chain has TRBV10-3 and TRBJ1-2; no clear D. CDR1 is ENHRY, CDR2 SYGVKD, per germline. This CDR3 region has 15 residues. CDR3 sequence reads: CAISAGGNRNYGYTF. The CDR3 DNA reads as TGTGCCATCAGTGCGGGAGGGAATCGTAACTACGGCTACACCTTC.